This section outlines one TCR beta chain sequence together with its context. These data belong to a study of regulatory T cells in long-lasting Graves disease. The authors built TCR beta libraries using iRepertoire HTBI primers and Arm-PCR of CDR3 regions. MiXCR, run by TCRdb on the multiplex PCR reads, gives a single entry per CDR3 protein. This table holds some 560,000 distinct CDR3 sequences, 15% to 20% found once. Time point specified: newly diagnosed GD, antithyroid drugs for less than 3 months. Researchers made the TCR library from RNA that was extracted from PBMCs. This same sample was also taken into another study, of T cells in Graves' hyperthyroidism and ophthalmopathy.

The sequence was collected from a woman aged 35-65 years with Graves disease. Sequencing used peripheral blood mononuclear cells (PBMCs), obtained at new diagnosis, from a patient treated with antithyroid drugs.

CDR3 sequence reads: CASSESGQGSIQPQHF. CDR3 nucleotides: TGCGCCAGCAGTGAGTCGGGACAGGGATCGATCCAGCCCCAGCATTTT. The rearrangement uses TRBV10-2 and TRBJ1-5; 9 positions match TRBD1. The germline gives CDR1 WSHSY, CDR2 SAAADI. V lost 0 bases to trimming and J lost 7 bases; unmatched junction nucleotides: 7. This CDR3 is built from 16 residues.